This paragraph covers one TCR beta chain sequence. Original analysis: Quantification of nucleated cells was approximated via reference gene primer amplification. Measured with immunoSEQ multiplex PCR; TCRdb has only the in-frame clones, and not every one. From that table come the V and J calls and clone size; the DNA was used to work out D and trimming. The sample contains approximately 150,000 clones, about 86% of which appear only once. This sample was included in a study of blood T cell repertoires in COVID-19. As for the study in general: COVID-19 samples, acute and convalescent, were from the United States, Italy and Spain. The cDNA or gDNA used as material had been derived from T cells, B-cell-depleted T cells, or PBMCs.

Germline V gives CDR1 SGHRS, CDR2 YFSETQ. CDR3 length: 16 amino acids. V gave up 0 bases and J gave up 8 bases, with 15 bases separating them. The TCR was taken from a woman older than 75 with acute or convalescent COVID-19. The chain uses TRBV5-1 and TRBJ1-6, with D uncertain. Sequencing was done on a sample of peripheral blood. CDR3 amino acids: CASSLAGQRGDSPLHF. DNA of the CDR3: TGCGCCAGCAGCTTGGCCGGGCAGCGGGGAGATTCACCCCTCCACTTT.